This T cell receptor (beta chain) was captured in a study of blood T cell repertoires in COVID-19. About the research overall: COVID-19 samples, acute and convalescent, were from the United States, Italy and Spain. Nucleic acid was either cDNA or gDNA, and it came from T cells, B-cell-depleted T cells, or PBMCs.

The study recruited people aged about 18 to 90 years across approximately 25 US areas. Source study methods: For nucleated cells, counts were estimated from reference gene primer amplification. Profiling relied on immunoSEQ multiplex PCR, and the TCRdb table lists in-frame clones only, not all of them. V and J calls and clone size come straight from that table; D and trimming were deduced from the DNA. The sample consists of some 200,000 clones, 80% to 85% of them appearing once. The material sequenced was PBMCs or T cells enriched from blood (not recorded which). This clonotype was sampled from a man aged 35-49 years who had recovered from COVID-19.

The CDR3 region is CASSPGTGFVKLFF. The CDR3 coding sequence is TGTGCCAGCAGCCCTGGGACAGGGTTCGTAAAACTGTTTTTT. The chain links TRBV7-9 to TRBJ1-4, with 9 bases that match TRBD1. The trim removed 5 bases at V and 10 bases at J, leaving 8 bases unmatched. CDR1 and CDR2 from the germline V gene are SEHNR and FQNEAQ (reference sequence). CDR3 length: 14 amino acids.